The T cell receptor beta chain under discussion was sequenced for a study of blood T cell repertoires in COVID-19. At the level of the study: Sources were T cells, B-cell-depleted T cells, or PBMCs; the material itself was cDNA or gDNA.

Sequencing used immunoSEQ multiplex PCR; TCRdb keeps in-frame clones, though not all of them. Of approximately 260,000 clones detected, roughly 83% appear once; the ten largest clones hold about 9.5%. This CDR3 contains 16 residues. Trimming at V came to 0 bases and at J to 7 bases, leaving 8 bases not matched to a gene. CDR1 and CDR2 (germline): SGDLS, YYNGEE. V and J are TRBV9 and TRBJ2-1, with TRBD2 identical over 9 bases. The sequence came from an elderly woman with acute or convalescent COVID-19. Sequencing input: peripheral blood. The CDR3 DNA reads TGTGCCAGCAGCGTAGCTACCGGGACTAGCTTAAATGAGCAGTTCTTC. Translating gives CASSVATGTSLNEQFF.